This T cell receptor beta chain was recovered during a study of technical replicates of blood from a handful of donors. Generated by immunoSEQ multiplex PCR, the TCRdb table keeps only in-frame clones and is missing some. The table lists about 94,000 clones, 90% to 96% of them singletons. Sequencing was performed on T cells isolated from PBMCs. The sequence was obtained from a human donor in good health.

The CDR3: CASSLEGGSYNEQFF. Written as DNA, the CDR3 is TGTGCCAGCAGCTTGGAAGGAGGCTCCTACAATGAGCAGTTCTTC. The genes are TRBV5-8 and TRBJ2-1; weak D call: TRBD2 (5 bases). Trimming cost V 0 bases and J 0 bases, with 7 bases left between them. This CDR3 has 15 amino acids. CDR1 is SGHTS, CDR2 YDEGEE, per germline.